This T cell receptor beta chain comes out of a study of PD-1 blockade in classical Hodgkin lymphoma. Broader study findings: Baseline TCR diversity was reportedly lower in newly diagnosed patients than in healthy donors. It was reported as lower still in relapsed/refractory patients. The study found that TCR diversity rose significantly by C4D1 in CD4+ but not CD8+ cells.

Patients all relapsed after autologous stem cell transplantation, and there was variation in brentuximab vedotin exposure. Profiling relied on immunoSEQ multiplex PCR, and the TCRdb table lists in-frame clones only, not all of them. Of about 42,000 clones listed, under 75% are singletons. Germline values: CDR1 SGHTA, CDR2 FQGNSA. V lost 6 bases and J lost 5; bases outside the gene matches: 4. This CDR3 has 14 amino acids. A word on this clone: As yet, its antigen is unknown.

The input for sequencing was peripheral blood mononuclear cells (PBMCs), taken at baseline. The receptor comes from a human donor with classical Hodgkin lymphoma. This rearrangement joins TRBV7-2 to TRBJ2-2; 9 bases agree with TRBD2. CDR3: CASRPSGGTGELFF. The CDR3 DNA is TGTGCCAGCAGACCAAGCGGGGGGACCGGGGAGCTGTTTTTT.